This TCR beta chain was observed in a study of cytomegalovirus exposure and HLA in healthy donors. A roughly 120-subject validation cohort, separate from the roughly 670-subject first cohort, supplied the donors. Looked up from germline, CDR1 is MNHNY and CDR2 is SVGAGI (reference sequence). Deletions cut 6 bases from V and 6 bases from J, with 15 bases between. The CDR3 extends over 14 amino acids. Assay: immunoSEQ multiplex PCR; the TCRdb copy retains only in-frame clones and omits some. The sample consists of 150,000 to 180,000 clones, about 82% of them appearing once. The V call is TRBV6-6, the J call TRBJ1-5, with a weak D call TRBD1 (6 bases). Material for sequencing was PBMCs. The source of this sequence is a human donor in good health. The CDR3 coding sequence is TGTGCCAGCAGCCGTCCCGGGACAATTCAGCCCCAGCATTTT. Amino acids: CASSRPGTIQPQHF.